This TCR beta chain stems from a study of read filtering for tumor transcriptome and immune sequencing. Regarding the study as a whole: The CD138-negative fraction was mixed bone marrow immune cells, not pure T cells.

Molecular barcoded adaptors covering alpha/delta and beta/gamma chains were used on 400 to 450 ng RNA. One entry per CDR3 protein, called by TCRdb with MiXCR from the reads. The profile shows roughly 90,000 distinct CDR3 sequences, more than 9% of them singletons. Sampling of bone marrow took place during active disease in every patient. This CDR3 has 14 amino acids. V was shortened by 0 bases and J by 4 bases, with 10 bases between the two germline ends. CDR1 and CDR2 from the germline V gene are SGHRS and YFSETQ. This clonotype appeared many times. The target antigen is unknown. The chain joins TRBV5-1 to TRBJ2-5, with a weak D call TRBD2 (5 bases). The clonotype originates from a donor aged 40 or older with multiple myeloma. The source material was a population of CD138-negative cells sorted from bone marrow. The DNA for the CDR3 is TGCGCCAGCAGCTTGGGACCGGCGGGAGAGACCCAGTACTTC. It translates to CASSLGPAGETQYF. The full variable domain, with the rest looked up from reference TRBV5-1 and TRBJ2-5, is KAGVTQTPRYLIKTRGQQVTLSCSPISGHRSVSWYQQTPGQGLQFLFEYFSETQRNKGNFPGRFSGRQFSNSRSEMNVSTLELGDSALYLCASSLGPAGETQYFGPGTRLLVL.